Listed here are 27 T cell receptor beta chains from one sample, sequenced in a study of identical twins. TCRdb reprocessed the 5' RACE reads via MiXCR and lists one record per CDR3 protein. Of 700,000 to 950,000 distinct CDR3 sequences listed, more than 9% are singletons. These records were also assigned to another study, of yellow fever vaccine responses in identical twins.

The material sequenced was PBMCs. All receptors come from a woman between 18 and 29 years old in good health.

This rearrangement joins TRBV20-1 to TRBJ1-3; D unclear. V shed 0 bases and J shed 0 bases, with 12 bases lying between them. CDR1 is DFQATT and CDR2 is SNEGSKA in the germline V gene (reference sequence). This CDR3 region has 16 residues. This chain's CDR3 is CSARDFGRDSGNTIYF. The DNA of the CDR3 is TGCAGTGCTAGAGATTTCGGCCGTGACTCTGGAAACACCATATATTTT.

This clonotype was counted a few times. The CDR3 reads CASSKGLAPELGETQYF. CDR3 nucleotides: TGTGCCAGCAGTAAAGGACTAGCTCCCGAGTTGGGAGAGACCCAGTACTTC. The chain is built from TRBV27 and TRBJ2-5; 8 nucleotides match TRBD2. The trim removed 5 bases at V and 4 bases at J, leaving 15 bases unmatched. Looked up from germline, CDR1 is MNHEY and CDR2 is SMNVEV (reference sequence). The CDR3 sequence is 17 residues long.

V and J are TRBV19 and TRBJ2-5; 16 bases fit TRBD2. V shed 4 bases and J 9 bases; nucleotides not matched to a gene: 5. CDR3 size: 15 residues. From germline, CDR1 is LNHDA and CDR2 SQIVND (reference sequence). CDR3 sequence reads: CASSTGTSGRVAQYF. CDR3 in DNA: TGTGCCAGTAGTACCGGGACTAGCGGGAGGGTCGCCCAGTACTTC.

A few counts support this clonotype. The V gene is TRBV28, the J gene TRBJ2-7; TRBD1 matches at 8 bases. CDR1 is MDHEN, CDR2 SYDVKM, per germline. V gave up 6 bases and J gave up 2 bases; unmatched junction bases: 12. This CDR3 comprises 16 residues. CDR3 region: CASSSITGQETYEQYV. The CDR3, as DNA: TGTGCCAGCAGCTCTATTACGGGACAGGAGACCTACGAGCAGTACGTC.

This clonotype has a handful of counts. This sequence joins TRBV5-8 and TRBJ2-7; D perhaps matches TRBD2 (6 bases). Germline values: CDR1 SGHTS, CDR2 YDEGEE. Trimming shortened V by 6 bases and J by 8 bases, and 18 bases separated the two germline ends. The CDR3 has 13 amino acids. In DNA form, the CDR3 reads TGTGCCAGCACCTCTAGCGCGGGCTTTAAGCAGTACGTC. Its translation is CASTSSAGFKQYV.

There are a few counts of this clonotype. Here the CDR3 reads CASSSTAGTEAFF. The CDR3, as DNA: TGTGCCAGCAGCTCCACGGCTGGCACTGAAGCTTTCTTT. The chain combines TRBV3-1 with TRBJ1-1; D uncertain. The CDR3 consists of 13 residues. The germline gives CDR1 LGHDT, CDR2 YNNKEL (reference sequence). Trimming stripped 5 bases from V and 4 bases from J, with 11 bases between.

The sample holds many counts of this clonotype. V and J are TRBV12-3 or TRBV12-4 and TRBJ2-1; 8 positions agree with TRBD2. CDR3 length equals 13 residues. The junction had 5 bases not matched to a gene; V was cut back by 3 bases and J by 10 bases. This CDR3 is CASSLKASGEQFF. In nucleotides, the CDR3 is TGTGCCAGCAGTTTGAAGGCTAGCGGGGAGCAGTTCTTC.

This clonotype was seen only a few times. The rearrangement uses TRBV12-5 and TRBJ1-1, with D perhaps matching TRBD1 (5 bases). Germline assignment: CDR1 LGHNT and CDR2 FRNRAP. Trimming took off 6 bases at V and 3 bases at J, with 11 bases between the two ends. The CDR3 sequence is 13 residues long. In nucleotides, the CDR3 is TGTGCTAGTGGCGGCCAGGGATACACTGAAGCTTTCTTT. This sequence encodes CASGGQGYTEAFF.

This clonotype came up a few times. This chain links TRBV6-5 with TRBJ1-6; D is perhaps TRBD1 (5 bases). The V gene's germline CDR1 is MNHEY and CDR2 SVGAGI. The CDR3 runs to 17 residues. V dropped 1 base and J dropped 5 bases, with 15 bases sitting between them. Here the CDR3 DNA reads TGTGCCAGCAGTTACTTTGGCAGGGCCTCTAATAATTCACCCCTCCACTTT. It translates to CASSYFGRASNNSPLHF.

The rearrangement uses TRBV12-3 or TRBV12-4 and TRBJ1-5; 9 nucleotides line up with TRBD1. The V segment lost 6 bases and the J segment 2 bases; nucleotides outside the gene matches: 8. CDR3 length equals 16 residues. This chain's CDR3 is CASRGGQGVGNQPQHF. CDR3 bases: TGTGCCAGCAGGGGGGGACAGGGCGTAGGCAATCAGCCCCAGCATTTT.

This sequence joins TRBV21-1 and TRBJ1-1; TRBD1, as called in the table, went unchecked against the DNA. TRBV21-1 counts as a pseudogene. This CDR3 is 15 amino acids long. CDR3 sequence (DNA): TGTGCCAGCAGCACTAGACAGGGGGGGAGCACTGAAGCTTTCTTT. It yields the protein CASSTRQGGSTEAFF.

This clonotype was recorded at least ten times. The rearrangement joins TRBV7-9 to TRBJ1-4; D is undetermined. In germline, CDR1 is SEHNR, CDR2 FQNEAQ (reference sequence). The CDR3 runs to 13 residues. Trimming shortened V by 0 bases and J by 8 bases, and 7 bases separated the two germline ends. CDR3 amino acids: CASSLASTEKLFF. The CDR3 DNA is TGTGCCAGCAGCTTAGCGTCGACCGAAAAACTGTTTTTT.

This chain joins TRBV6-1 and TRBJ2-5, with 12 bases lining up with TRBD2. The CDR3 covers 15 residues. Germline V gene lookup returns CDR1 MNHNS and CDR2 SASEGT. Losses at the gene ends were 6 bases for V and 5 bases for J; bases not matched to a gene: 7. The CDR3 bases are TGTGCCAGCAGGGCTAGCGGGGGGGCTTGGGAGACCCAGTACTTC. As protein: CASRASGGAWETQYF.

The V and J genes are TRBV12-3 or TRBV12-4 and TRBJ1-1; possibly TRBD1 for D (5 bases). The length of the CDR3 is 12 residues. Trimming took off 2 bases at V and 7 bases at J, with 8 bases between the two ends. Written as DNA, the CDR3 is TGTGCCAGCAGTTTACTCGACAGTGAAGCTTTCTTT. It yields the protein CASSLLDSEAFF.

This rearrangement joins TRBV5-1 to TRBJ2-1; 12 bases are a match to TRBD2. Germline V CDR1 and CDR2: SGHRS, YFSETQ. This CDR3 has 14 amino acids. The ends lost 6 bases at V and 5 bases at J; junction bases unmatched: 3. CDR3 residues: CASTSGGADNEQFF. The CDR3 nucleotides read TGCGCCAGCACTAGCGGGGGGGCGGACAATGAGCAGTTCTTC.

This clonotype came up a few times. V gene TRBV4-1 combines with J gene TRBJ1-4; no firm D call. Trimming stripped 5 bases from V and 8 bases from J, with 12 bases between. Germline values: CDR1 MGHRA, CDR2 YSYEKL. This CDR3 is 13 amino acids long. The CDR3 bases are TGCGCCAGCAGCGAAGGGTATTTGGAAAAACTGTTTTTT. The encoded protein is CASSEGYLEKLFF.

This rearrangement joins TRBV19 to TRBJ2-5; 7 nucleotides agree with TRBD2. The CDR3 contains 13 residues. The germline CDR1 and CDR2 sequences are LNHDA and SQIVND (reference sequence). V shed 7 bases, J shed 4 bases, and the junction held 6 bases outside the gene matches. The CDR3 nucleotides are TGTGCCAGTAAAGAGGGAGGGAGAGAGACCCAGTACTTC. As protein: CASKEGGRETQYF.

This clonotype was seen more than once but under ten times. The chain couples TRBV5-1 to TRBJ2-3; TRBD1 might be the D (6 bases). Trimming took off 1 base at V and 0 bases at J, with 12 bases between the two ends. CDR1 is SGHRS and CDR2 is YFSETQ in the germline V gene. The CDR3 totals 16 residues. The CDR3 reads CASSLWAQGSTDTQYF. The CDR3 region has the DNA TGCGCCAGCAGCTTGTGGGCACAGGGAAGCACAGATACGCAGTATTTT.

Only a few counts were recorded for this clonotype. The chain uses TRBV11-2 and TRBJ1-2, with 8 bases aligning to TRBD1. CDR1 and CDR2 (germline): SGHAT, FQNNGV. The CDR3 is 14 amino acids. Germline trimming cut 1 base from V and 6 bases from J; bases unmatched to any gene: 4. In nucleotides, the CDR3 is TGTGCCAGCAGCTTAGGGGGACAGGACGATGGCTACACCTTC. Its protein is CASSLGGQDDGYTF.

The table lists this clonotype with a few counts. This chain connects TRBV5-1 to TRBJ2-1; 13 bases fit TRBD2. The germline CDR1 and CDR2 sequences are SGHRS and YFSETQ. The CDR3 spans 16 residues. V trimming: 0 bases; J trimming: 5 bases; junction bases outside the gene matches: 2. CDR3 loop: CASSLAGLAGNNEQFF. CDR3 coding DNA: TGCGCCAGCAGCTTGGCGGGACTAGCGGGGAACAATGAGCAGTTCTTC.

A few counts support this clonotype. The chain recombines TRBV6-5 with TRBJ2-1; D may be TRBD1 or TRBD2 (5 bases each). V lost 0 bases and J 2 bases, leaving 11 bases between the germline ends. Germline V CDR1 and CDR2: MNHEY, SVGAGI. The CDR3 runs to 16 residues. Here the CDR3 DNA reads TGTGCCAGCAGTTACTCGTACGGGGACCCCTACAATGAGCAGTTCTTC. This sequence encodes CASSYSYGDPYNEQFF.

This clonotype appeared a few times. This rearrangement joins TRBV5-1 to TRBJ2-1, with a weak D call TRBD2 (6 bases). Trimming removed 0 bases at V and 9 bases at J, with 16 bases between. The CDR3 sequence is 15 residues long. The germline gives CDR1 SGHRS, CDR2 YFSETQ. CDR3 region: CASSLASVPQSEQFF. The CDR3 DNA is TGCGCCAGCAGCTTGGCTAGCGTTCCCCAGAGTGAGCAGTTCTTC.

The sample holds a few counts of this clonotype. DNA for the CDR3: TGTGCCAGCAGTGTAGGGACTAGCGGGAGTACGAAGACCCAGTACTTC. This translates into CASSVGTSGSTKTQYF. This sequence joins TRBV27 and TRBJ2-5; 14 nucleotides line up with TRBD2. With 5 bases clipped from V and 6 bases from J, the junction kept 8 bases outside the gene matches. Germline values: CDR1 MNHEY, CDR2 SMNVEV (reference sequence). CDR3 length: 16 amino acids.

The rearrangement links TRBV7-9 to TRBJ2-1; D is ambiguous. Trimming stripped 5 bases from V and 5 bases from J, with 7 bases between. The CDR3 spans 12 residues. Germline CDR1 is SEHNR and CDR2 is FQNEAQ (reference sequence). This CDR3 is CASSVTDNEQFF. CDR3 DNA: TGTGCCAGCAGCGTCACAGACAATGAGCAGTTCTTC.

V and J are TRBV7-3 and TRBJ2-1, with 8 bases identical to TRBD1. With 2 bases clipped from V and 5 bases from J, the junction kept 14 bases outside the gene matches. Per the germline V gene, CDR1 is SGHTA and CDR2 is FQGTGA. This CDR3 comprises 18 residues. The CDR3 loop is CASSLSGLTGQGNNEQFF. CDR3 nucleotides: TGTGCCAGCAGCTTATCAGGATTAACTGGACAGGGCAACAATGAGCAGTTCTTC.

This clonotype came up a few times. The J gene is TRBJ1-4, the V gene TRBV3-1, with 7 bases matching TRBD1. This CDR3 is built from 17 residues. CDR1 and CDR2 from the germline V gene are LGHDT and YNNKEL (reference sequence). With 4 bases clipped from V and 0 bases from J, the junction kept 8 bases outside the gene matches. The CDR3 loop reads CASSPGGQLSTNEKLFF. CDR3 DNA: TGTGCCAGCAGCCCCGGGGGACAGCTGTCAACTAATGAAAAACTGTTTTTT. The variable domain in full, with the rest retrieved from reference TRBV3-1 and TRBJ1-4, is DTAVSQTPKYLVTQMGNDKSIKCEQNLGHDTMYWYKQDSKKFLKIMFSYNNKELIINETVPNRFSPKSPDKAHLNLHINSLELGDSAVYFCASSPGGQLSTNEKLFFGSGTQLSVL.

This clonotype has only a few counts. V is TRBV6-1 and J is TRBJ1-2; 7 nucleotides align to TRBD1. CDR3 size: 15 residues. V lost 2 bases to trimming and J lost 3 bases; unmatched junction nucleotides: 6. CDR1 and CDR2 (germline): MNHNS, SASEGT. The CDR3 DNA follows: TGTGCCAGCAGTGAAAGACAGGGATCGGACTATGGCTACACCTTC. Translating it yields CASSERQGSDYGYTF.